The clone carrying this T cell receptor (beta chain) was seen only once. What it binds is not known. The sample originates from a study of cytomegalovirus exposure and HLA in healthy donors. Findings of the study overall: In an earlier analysis, about 87% or about 30%: the productive usage of most TCR beta V segments. The authors assumed roughly uniform sequencing depth across donors for presence/absence analyses. Many donors carried some public TCRs, although rarity characterized most TCR sequences. In a later analysis, TCR beta V- and J-gene trimming was associated with a missense DCLRE1C variant.

Between the trimmed V and J ends, which lost 3 bases and 0 bases, there was a span of 7 bases. The CDR3 length is 14 residues. CDR1 LNHDA and CDR2 SQIVND come from the germline V gene (reference sequence). In the PCR, 60 Vbeta and 13 Jbeta primers were used. Data came from immunoSEQ multiplex PCR; TCRdb stores just in-frame clones and leaves some out. The sample includes about 150,000 clones, around four fifths seen only once; the top ten take 2% to 2.5%. The sequence derives from a boy between 2 and 10 years old in good health and CMV-seronegative. Material for sequencing was PBMCs. The V call is TRBV19, the J call TRBJ2-3, with D tentatively TRBD1 (5 bases). This chain's CDR3 is CASSISGSTDTQYF. The CDR3 nucleotides are TGTGCCAGTAGTATTTCAGGGAGCACAGATACGCAGTATTTT.